This entry lists 20 T cell receptor beta chains sequenced from one sample in a study of CD8 T cells in ankylosing spondylitis. From the 5' RACE reads, TCRdb called clonotypes with MiXCR, one entry per CDR3 protein. The sample holds 240,000 or so distinct CDR3 sequences, around 11% seen once. Sample: blood, either unsorted or a sorted T cell fraction (not recorded which). The receptors were sampled from a male donor with ankylosing spondylitis or in good health (not recorded which).

The chain carries TRBV3-1 and TRBJ1-2, with D perhaps TRBD1 (5 bases). CDR3 size: 12 residues. Germline V gives CDR1 LGHDT, CDR2 YNNKEL (reference sequence). Trimming pared 6 bases from V and 8 bases from J, leaving 13 bases between. CDR3: CASRPPEGGYTF. Written as DNA, the CDR3 is TGTGCCAGCAGGCCCCCTGAGGGGGGCTACACCTTC.

V is TRBV3-1 and J is TRBJ2-7; D ambiguous. Per the germline V gene, CDR1 is LGHDT and CDR2 is YNNKEL (reference sequence). The V and J ends lost 1 base and 3 bases respectively, with 7 bases between them. The CDR3 is made up of 13 amino acids. The CDR3 region is CASSQGTVYEQYF. CDR3 nucleotide sequence: TGTGCCAGCAGCCAAGGTACGGTCTACGAGCAGTACTTC.

This clonotype was seen many times. V gene TRBV20-1 combines with J gene TRBJ2-7, with 7 bases identical to TRBD1. The CDR3 contains 12 residues. Germline assignment: CDR1 DFQATT and CDR2 SNEGSKA (reference sequence). V shed 5 bases, J shed 5 bases, and the junction held 6 bases outside the gene matches. CDR3 in amino acids: CSALRDSNEQYF. CDR3 bases: TGCAGTGCTCTCCGGGACAGCAACGAGCAGTACTTC.

The chain couples TRBV2 to TRBJ2-2, with unresolved D. Germline CDR1 is SNHLY and CDR2 is FYNNEI. The germline V and J ends were trimmed by 0 bases and 8 bases, with 7 bases remaining between them. The CDR3 covers 13 residues. CDR3 nucleotide sequence: TGTGCCAGCAGTGAAGCGCTGGGGGGGGAGCTGTTTTTT. This codes for CASSEALGGELFF.

This clonotype was detected many times. The chain has TRBV5-1 and TRBJ2-3, with 7 bases lining up with TRBD2. The ends lost 0 bases at V and 2 bases at J; junction bases unmatched: 6. Germline V CDR1 and CDR2: SGHRS, YFSETQ. This CDR3 is 16 amino acids long. The CDR3 protein is CASSLGTSANTDTQYF. CDR3 nucleotides: TGCGCCAGCAGCTTGGGTACTAGCGCGAACACAGATACGCAGTATTTT. The entire variable domain, with the rest obtained from reference TRBV5-1 and TRBJ2-3, is as follows: KAGVTQTPRYLIKTRGQQVTLSCSPISGHRSVSWYQQTPGQGLQFLFEYFSETQRNKGNFPGRFSGRQFSNSRSEMNVSTLELGDSALYLCASSLGTSANTDTQYFGPGTRLTVL.

This clonotype was recorded at least ten times. The CDR3 DNA follows: TGCGCCAGCAGCTTACAGACAGGAGGAAACACCATATATTTT. As protein: CASSLQTGGNTIYF. J is TRBJ1-3 and V is TRBV5-1; a possible D gene is TRBD1 (6 bases). Germline V gives CDR1 SGHRS, CDR2 YFSETQ. Trimming left V 2 bases short and J 4 bases short, with 10 bases between. The length of the CDR3 is 14 residues.

This rearrangement joins TRBV7-9 to TRBJ1-2; 7 positions match TRBD1. The CDR3 totals 14 residues. Germline V gives CDR1 SEHNR, CDR2 FQNEAQ (reference sequence). Trimming removed 1 base from V and 4 bases from J; junction bases left unmatched: 3. The CDR3 DNA is TGTGCCAGCAGCTTAGAGACAGGGCCCTATGGCTACACCTTC. It yields the protein CASSLETGPYGYTF.

This clonotype was detected ten times or more. The chain links TRBV4-1 to TRBJ2-7; no clear D gene. This CDR3 comprises 15 residues. Trimming removed 0 bases at V and 5 bases at J, with 14 bases between. Germline lookup yields CDR1 MGHRA and CDR2 YSYEKL. The CDR3 sequence: CASSQERSSPDEQYF. As DNA, the CDR3 is TGCGCCAGCAGCCAAGAAAGGTCATCCCCTGACGAGCAGTACTTC.

The CDR3 sequence is CASSLEATRTDTQYF. The CDR3 nucleotides are TGTGCCAGCAGCTTGGAGGCCACTCGAACAGATACGCAGTATTTT. The chain links TRBV5-6 to TRBJ2-3, with D hard to call. Trimming removed 0 bases at V and 3 bases at J, with 11 bases between. The CDR3 has 15 residues. Germline V gives CDR1 SGHDT, CDR2 YYEEEE.

The chain combines TRBV28 with TRBJ2-7, with D possibly TRBD2 on 5 matching bases. Germline V gene sequence: CDR1 MDHEN, CDR2 SYDVKM. Trimming pared 6 bases from V and 12 bases from J, leaving 18 bases between. The CDR3 totals 12 residues. Written as DNA, the CDR3 is TGTGCCAGCAGCTCGGGGTTAGGGAGAGCGTACTTC. Translated: CASSSGLGRAYF. Drawing the rest from reference TRBV28 and TRBJ2-7, the complete variable domain is DVKVTQSSRYLVKRTGEKVFLECVQDMDHENMFWYRQDPGLGLRLIYFSYDVKMKEKGDIPEGYSVSREKKERFSLILESASTNQTSMYLCASSSGLGRAYFGPGTRLTVT.

The sample holds many counts of this clonotype. The chain uses TRBV6-4 and TRBJ2-2; D unresolved. The CDR3 extends over 13 amino acids. Germline V CDR1 and CDR2: MRHNA, SNTAGT. Trimming removed 2 bases from V and 4 bases from J, with 5 bases in between. The CDR3 DNA reads TGTGCCAGCAGTGACCGGGTCACCGGGGAGCTGTTTTTT. Translated: CASSDRVTGELFF.

The table lists this clonotype with many counts. This rearrangement joins TRBV6-1 to TRBJ1-1, with D tentatively TRBD1 (5 bases). Germline V gene sequence: CDR1 MNHNS, CDR2 SASEGT. The CDR3 contains 15 residues. V was pared by 6 bases and J by 4 bases, with 18 bases between. The DNA for the CDR3 is TGTGCCAGCAGCCCCGGGGGGGGTGTCCCCACTGAAGCTTTCTTT. Protein: CASSPGGGVPTEAFF.

Comment on this clonotype: One end of the junction varies from germline; a read error may be responsible. V and J are TRBV20-1 and TRBJ1-2; a possible D gene is TRBD1 (5 bases). The CDR3 loop spans 11 amino acids. Germline V gene data show CDR1 as DFQATT and CDR2 as SNEGSKA (reference sequence). The CDR3 DNA is TGCAGCTGGGGGTTCCGTCCGGGCTTCACCTTC. It yields the protein CSWGFRPGFTF.

This clonotype was counted many times. V gene TRBV12-3 or TRBV12-4 combines with J gene TRBJ2-7; no definite D call. Trimming took off 6 bases at V and 3 bases at J, with 12 bases between the two ends. CDR3 length: 13 amino acids. CDR3 region: CASRAGHNYEQYF. CDR3 sequence (DNA): TGTGCCAGCAGGGCCGGGCACAACTACGAGCAGTACTTC.

This clonotype was recorded many times. This chain uses TRBV10-3 with TRBJ2-7, with D unresolved. This CDR3 comprises 14 residues. Trimming pared 3 bases from V and 2 bases from J, leaving 11 bases between. Looked up from germline, CDR1 is ENHRY and CDR2 is SYGVKD. The CDR3 spells CAISDRWQTYEQYF. CDR3 DNA sequence: TGTGCCATCAGTGATCGGTGGCAAACCTACGAGCAGTACTTC.

At least ten counts were recorded for this clonotype. This sequence joins TRBV11-2 and TRBJ2-7, with TRBD1 matching 8 bases. V shed 6 bases, J shed 3 bases, and the junction held 7 bases outside the gene matches. CDR1 SGHAT and CDR2 FQNNGV come from the germline V gene. This CDR3 spans 14 amino acids. CDR3 loop: CASSKIGQGYEQYF. For the CDR3, the DNA is TGTGCCAGCAGTAAAATCGGACAGGGCTACGAGCAGTACTTC.

This clonotype was seen ten or more times. The chain carries TRBV6-1 and TRBJ2-4, with 14 bases identical to TRBD2. The CDR3 has 18 residues. Germline CDR1 is MNHNS and CDR2 is SASEGT. The V gene end was trimmed by 6 bases and the J gene end by 1 base; junction bases not matched to a gene: 8. The CDR3 nucleotides read TGTGCCAGCAGCTTGGGACTAGCGGGAGCTTTGGCCAAAAACATTCAGTACTTC. Translated, it gives CASSLGLAGALAKNIQYF.

This rearrangement joins TRBV20-1 to TRBJ2-7, with D possibly being TRBD1 or TRBD2 (5 bases each). V lost 2 bases, J lost 6 bases, and 11 bases lay in between. CDR3 length: 12 residues. Germline lookup yields CDR1 DFQATT and CDR2 SNEGSKA (reference sequence). DNA of the CDR3: TGCAGTGCTAGAAACGAGGGACGCGAGCAGTACTTC. This sequence encodes CSARNEGREQYF.

The V gene is TRBV7-6, the J gene TRBJ1-1; D uncertain. The CDR3 runs to 12 residues. Germline CDR1 is SGHVS and CDR2 is FNYEAQ. With 4 bases removed from V and 5 bases from J, the gap between germline ends came to 8 bases. The CDR3, as DNA: TGTGCCAGCAGCTCCTCGAAAACTGAAGCTTTCTTT. Its translation: CASSSSKTEAFF.

The chain employs TRBV20-1 and TRBJ2-6, with D possibly TRBD2 on 5 matching bases. The V gene lost 6 bases and the J gene lost 0 bases, with 21 bases spanning the gap. Germline V gene data show CDR1 as DFQATT and CDR2 as SNEGSKA (reference sequence). The CDR3 runs 18 residues. The CDR3 loop reads CSAEGSGSSSSGANVLTF. The DNA for the CDR3 is TGCAGTGCCGAGGGTTCGGGCAGTTCAAGCTCTGGGGCCAACGTCCTGACTTTC.